This T cell receptor (beta chain) was sequenced for a study of T cell responses to AZD1222 COVID-19 vaccine. Overall study: Timing groups of about 4 and about 12 weeks for second doses were pooled.

Produced via immunoSEQ multiplex PCR; TCRdb's table is partial and in-frame only. The data contain around 150,000 clones, around 89% of them singletons. The CDR3 runs 14 residues. V was clipped by 1 base and J by 5 bases, with 10 bases between them. Germline V CDR1 and CDR2: SGHAT, FQNNGV. The chain links TRBV11-2 to TRBJ2-3; D gene uncertain. The source is an adult in good health. The sample in question was peripheral blood, obtained on day 0 of AZD1222 vaccination. The CDR3 region is CASSLGGSLDTQYF. In DNA form, the CDR3 reads TGTGCCAGCAGCTTAGGTGGCAGTCTAGATACGCAGTATTTT.